The next 24 T cell receptor beta chains were all read from a single sample in a study of blood T cell repertoires in COVID-19. Clones were sequenced by immunoSEQ multiplex PCR, and TCRdb holds only the in-frame ones, with some missing. The data show over 350,000 clones, 86% seen once. What was sequenced was peripheral blood. The receptors stem from a woman aged 30 to 39 with active or convalescent COVID-19.

This chain connects TRBV6-5 to TRBJ1-2, with TRBD1 as a possible D gene (6 bases). V was trimmed by 8 bases and J by 1 base, leaving 14 bases between them. The V gene's germline CDR1 is MNHEY and CDR2 SVGAGI. This CDR3 is 14 amino acids long. The CDR3 protein is CASLTDRFNYGYTF. The CDR3 DNA is TGTGCCAGCTTAACCGACAGGTTTAACTATGGCTACACCTTC.

The chain recombines TRBV4-1 with TRBJ2-5, with TRBD1 matching over 7 bases. CDR1 is MGHRA, CDR2 YSYEKL, per germline. V lost 1 base to trimming and J lost 5 bases; unmatched junction nucleotides: 7. The CDR3 is made up of 15 amino acids. Here the CDR3 DNA reads TGCGCCAGCAGCCAAGGCGAGGGGGCGATTGAGACCCAGTACTTC. It codes for CASSQGEGAIETQYF.

This chain uses TRBV2 with TRBJ1-1, with TRBD1 matching over 11 bases. The germline V gene encodes CDR1 SNHLY and CDR2 FYNNEI. This CDR3 is built from 12 residues. The ends lost 6 bases at V and 10 bases at J; junction bases unmatched: 4. The CDR3 coding sequence is TGTGCCAGCAGGGACAGGGGGCAAGGAGCTTTCTTT. Encoded protein: CASRDRGQGAFF. Complete variable domain (other parts from reference TRBV2 and TRBJ1-1): EPEVTQTPSHQVTQMGQEVILRCVPISNHLYFYWYRQILGQKVEFLVSFYNNEISEKSEIFDDQFSVERPDGSNFTLKIRSTKLEDSAMYFCASRDRGQGAFFGQGTRLTVV.

The chain employs TRBV29-1 and TRBJ1-2; D is uncertain. Germline CDR1 reads SQVTM; CDR2 reads ANQGSEA. With 6 bases removed from V and 6 bases from J, the gap between germline ends came to 5 bases. The CDR3 extends over 9 amino acids. In nucleotides, the CDR3 is TGCAGCGTGAGAGATGGCTACACCTTC. Encoded protein: CSVRDGYTF.

In DNA form, the CDR3 reads TGTGCCACCAGCAGACACCCCCGGGACAGGGTAGAAGAGACCCAGTACTTC. As protein: CATSRHPRDRVEETQYF. V and J are TRBV15 and TRBJ2-5; 9 nucleotides agree with TRBD1. Germline trimming cut 2 bases from V and 3 bases from J; bases unmatched to any gene: 10. The CDR3 spans 17 residues. CDR1 and CDR2 from the germline V gene are LNHNV and YYDKDF (reference sequence).

The chain is built from TRBV2 and TRBJ2-1; TRBD1 matches 7 bases. Trimming took 8 bases from V and 4 from J; bases not matched to a gene: 5. There are 13 residues in the CDR3. Germline CDR1 SNHLY, CDR2 FYNNEI. The CDR3: CASRDREYNEQFF. The CDR3 bases are TGTGCCAGCCGGGACAGAGAGTACAATGAGCAGTTCTTC.

V gene TRBV3-1 (or the pseudogene TRBV3-2) combines with J gene TRBJ1-1, with a tentative D call TRBD1 (6 bases). Germline values: CDR1 LGHDT, CDR2 YNNKEL (reference sequence). This CDR3 is 15 amino acids long. V lost 1 base to trimming and J lost 5 bases, with 14 bases between them. In DNA, the CDR3 is TGTGCCAGCAGCCAAGGGGGGGGCCCGGGGACTGAAGCTTTCTTT. This codes for CASSQGGGPGTEAFF.

The CDR3 DNA reads TGCGCCAGCAGTTCTTTAGGGGGTGAAGCTTTCTTT. Translating it yields CASSSLGGEAFF. The V call is TRBV10-2, the J call TRBJ1-1; TRBD1 might be the D (6 bases). Germline V CDR1 and CDR2: WSHSY, SAAADI. The CDR3 is 12 residues long. V gave up 5 bases and J gave up 7 bases, with 11 bases separating them.

This clone was counted only a few times. The chain joins TRBV3-1 (or the pseudogene TRBV3-2) to TRBJ2-7; 8 bases fit TRBD2. Germline V lookup: CDR1 LGHDT, CDR2 YNNKEL (reference sequence). This CDR3 region has 16 residues. Trimming removed 4 bases from V and 10 bases from J; junction bases left unmatched: 18. DNA for the CDR3: TGTGCCAGCAGCCCCAACGCGGGGGGCCGCATTCTCGTTCAGTACTTC. Amino acids: CASSPNAGGRILVQYF.

The J gene is TRBJ2-7, the V gene TRBV27; D remains ambiguous. V shed 3 bases and J shed 0 bases, with 6 bases lying between them. Per the germline V gene, CDR1 is MNHEY and CDR2 is SMNVEV (reference sequence). This CDR3 contains 13 residues. This CDR3 is CASSLADSYEQYF. The CDR3 DNA reads as TGTGCCAGCAGTTTGGCGGACTCCTACGAGCAGTACTTC.

J is TRBJ1-1 and V is TRBV5-1; D unclear. The CDR3 is 17 amino acids. The germline V gene encodes CDR1 SGHRS and CDR2 YFSETQ. The ends were cut back, 0 bases at V and 1 base at J, with 16 bases in the middle. The CDR3 sequence: CASSLGGVLGGNTEAFF. Here the CDR3 DNA reads TGCGCCAGCAGCTTGGGCGGGGTCCTGGGAGGGAACACTGAAGCTTTCTTT.

The chain employs TRBV4-2 and TRBJ1-3; no firm D call. Trimming shortened V by 1 base and J by 4 bases, and 8 bases separated the two germline ends. Per germline, CDR1 LGHNA and CDR2 YNFKEQ. The CDR3 spans 14 residues. The CDR3 DNA sequence: TGTGCCAGCAGCCAAGGATTTGAGGGAAACACCATATATTTT. As protein: CASSQGFEGNTIYF.

The chain recombines TRBV5-6 with TRBJ1-1; TRBD1 matches 7 bases. CDR3 length: 13 amino acids. After removal of 5 bases from V and 3 bases from J, the junction contained 4 bases not matched to a gene. CDR1 is SGHDT and CDR2 is YYEEEE in the germline V gene. CDR3 amino acids: CASRGQGDTEAFF. The CDR3 nucleotides read TGTGCCAGCAGGGGCCAGGGGGACACTGAAGCTTTCTTT.

This chain connects TRBV6-1 to TRBJ1-1, with TRBD1 matching 8 bases. The J segment lost 5 bases and the V segment lost 2 bases, leaving 7 bases of the junction unmatched. This CDR3 is 15 amino acids long. Germline CDR1 MNHNS, CDR2 SASEGT. The CDR3 sequence: CASSEWRRGRTEAFF. As DNA, the CDR3 is TGTGCCAGCAGTGAATGGCGCAGGGGGCGAACTGAAGCTTTCTTT.

The chain joins TRBV4-2 to TRBJ2-2; 7 bases are shared with TRBD2. V shed 0 bases, J shed 4 bases, and the junction held 8 bases outside the gene matches. From germline, CDR1 is LGHNA and CDR2 YNFKEQ. This CDR3 is built from 17 residues. The CDR3, as DNA: TGTGCCAGCAGCCAAGAACCTAGCGGAGGGAGCACCGGGGAGCTGTTTTTT. The encoded protein is CASSQEPSGGSTGELFF.

V is TRBV5-4 and J is TRBJ2-7, with TRBD1 matching 10 bases. The CDR3 runs to 15 residues. Losses at the gene ends were 4 bases for V and 6 bases for J; bases not matched to a gene: 10. Looked up from germline, CDR1 is SGHNT and CDR2 is YYREEE (reference sequence). This CDR3 reads CASSLGGQGDGEQYF. The CDR3, as DNA: TGTGCCAGCAGCCTGGGAGGACAGGGGGACGGCGAGCAGTACTTC.

The V call is TRBV2, the J call TRBJ2-3; 9 bases map to TRBD2. CDR3 size: 17 residues. Trimming at V came to 0 bases and at J to 5 bases, leaving 9 bases not matched to a gene. The germline V gene encodes CDR1 SNHLY and CDR2 FYNNEI. The CDR3 reads CASSEAGVAGARDTQYF. DNA of the CDR3: TGTGCCAGCAGTGAAGCAGGCGTAGCGGGAGCAAGAGATACGCAGTATTTT.

The V and J genes are TRBV9 and TRBJ2-3; perhaps TRBD2 as D (6 bases). Germline CDR1 is SGDLS and CDR2 is YYNGEE. This CDR3 is built from 13 residues. Trimming left V 8 bases short and J 5 bases short, with 15 bases between. CDR3 loop: CASGAGRLDTQYF. In DNA form, the CDR3 reads TGTGCCAGTGGTGCGGGAAGGTTAGATACGCAGTATTTT.

This clone was seen a single time. This sequence joins TRBV4-2 and TRBJ2-1, with a weak D call TRBD2 (5 bases). Germline CDR1 and CDR2: LGHNA and YNFKEQ. The CDR3 is 11 amino acids. V shed 8 bases and J shed 5 bases, with 7 bases lying between them. The CDR3 coding sequence is TGTGCCAGCGGGAGTGACAATGAGCAGTTCTTC. Translated, it gives CASGSDNEQFF.

The V call is TRBV28, the J call TRBJ1-4, with 9 bases aligning to TRBD1. Germline lookup yields CDR1 MDHEN and CDR2 SYDVKM. The CDR3 covers 17 residues. V was pared by 5 bases and J by 4 bases, with 11 bases of the junction left unmatched. This CDR3 is CASSPAGQGPDNEKLFF. The CDR3, as DNA: TGTGCCAGCAGTCCCGCCGGACAGGGGCCAGATAATGAAAAACTGTTTTTT.

The chain is built from TRBV7-8 and TRBJ2-7, with 7 positions matching TRBD2. The CDR3 runs to 16 residues. Per germline, CDR1 SGHVS and CDR2 FQNEAQ. Losses at the gene ends were 5 bases for V and 8 bases for J; bases not matched to a gene: 18. This CDR3 is CASSPRLAGSSSKQYF. The CDR3 nucleotides read TGTGCCAGCAGCCCCCGACTAGCAGGGTCCTCGTCCAAGCAGTACTTC.

The chain is built from TRBV2 and TRBJ1-1; tentative D call: TRBD1 (6 bases). CDR1 is SNHLY and CDR2 is FYNNEI in the germline V gene. V was trimmed by 8 bases and J by 4 bases, leaving 14 bases between them. The CDR3 is 13 residues long. This CDR3 reads CASRARGSTEAFF. The CDR3 DNA reads as TGTGCCAGCCGGGCGAGGGGGAGCACTGAAGCTTTCTTT.

The chain joins TRBV2 to TRBJ1-2, with TRBD1 matching 7 bases. Germline CDR1 and CDR2: SNHLY and FYNNEI. The CDR3 covers 14 residues. V dropped 5 bases and J dropped 1; count of bases not matched to a gene: 4. CDR3 in amino acids: CASSPDRVNYGYTF. In DNA form, the CDR3 reads TGTGCCAGCAGTCCTGACAGGGTTAACTATGGCTACACCTTC. Looking up the rest from reference TRBV2 and TRBJ1-2 gives the full variable domain: EPEVTQTPSHQVTQMGQEVILRCVPISNHLYFYWYRQILGQKVEFLVSFYNNEISEKSEIFDDQFSVERPDGSNFTLKIRSTKLEDSAMYFCASSPDRVNYGYTFGSGTRLTVV.

The chain links TRBV19 to TRBJ2-2; 7 nucleotides align to TRBD2. This CDR3 comprises 16 residues. V shed 8 bases and J 1 base; nucleotides not matched to a gene: 10. In germline, CDR1 is LNHDA, CDR2 SQIVND (reference sequence). CDR3: CASPPPAGRNTGELFF. Here the CDR3 DNA reads TGTGCCAGTCCCCCTCCAGCGGGGAGGAACACCGGGGAGCTGTTTTTT.